This T cell receptor beta chain was found in a study of T cells in localized non-small cell lung cancer. Study observations and caveats: Of the top 100 tumor clones, median about 53 were in adjacent lung, 25 to 35 among its top 100. Prolonged overall survival went with higher T cell density in the blood.

Sequencing used immunoSEQ multiplex PCR; TCRdb keeps in-frame clones, though not all of them. The data hold 25,000 to 30,000 clones, with around 81% observed a single time. The ends were cut back, 3 bases at V and 0 bases at J, with 23 bases in the middle. The CDR3 extends over 19 amino acids. Germline CDR1 SGHDN, CDR2 FVKESK. As concerns this clone: Antigen specificity is unknown.

The V call is TRBV14, the J call TRBJ1-1, with TRBD1 as a possible D gene (6 bases). The sequence was collected from a man aged 40 to 69 with stage III lung adenocarcinoma. The sequencing used peripheral blood mononuclear cells, collected before any cancer treatment. The CDR3 DNA follows: TGTGCCAGCAGCCACGATCGAAACAGGGTTGGACGCATGAACACTGAAGCTTTCTTT. Residues: CASSHDRNRVGRMNTEAFF.